This T cell receptor (beta chain) was found in a study of cytomegalovirus exposure and HLA in healthy donors. Produced via immunoSEQ multiplex PCR; TCRdb's table is partial and in-frame only. The repertoire holds some 140,000 clones, with around 80% as singletons. In its sample, this clone was seen a few times. There are 13 residues in the CDR3. Germline V gene lookup returns CDR1 SSHAT and CDR2 FNYEAQ (reference sequence). V was pared by 1 base and J by 10 bases, with 8 bases between. The clonotype comes from a man aged 30 to 45 in good health and CMV-seropositive. The genes are TRBV7-7 and TRBJ1-6; D call uncertain. The sequencing input was PBMCs. The CDR3 sequence is CASSLEANSPLHF. The CDR3 DNA follows: TGTGCCAGCAGCTTAGAAGCAAACTCACCCCTCCACTTT.